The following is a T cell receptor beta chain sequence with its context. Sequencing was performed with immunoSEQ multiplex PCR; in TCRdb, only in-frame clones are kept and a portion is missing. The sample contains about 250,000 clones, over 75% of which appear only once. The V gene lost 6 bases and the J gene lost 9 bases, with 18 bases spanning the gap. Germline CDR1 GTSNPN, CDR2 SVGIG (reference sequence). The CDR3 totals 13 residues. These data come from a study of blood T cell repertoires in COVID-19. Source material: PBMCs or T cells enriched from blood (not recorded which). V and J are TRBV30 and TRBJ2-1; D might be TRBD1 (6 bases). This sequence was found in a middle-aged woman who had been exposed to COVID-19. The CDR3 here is CACLKQGRVEQFF. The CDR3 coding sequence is TGTGCCTGCCTAAAACAGGGAAGGGTTGAGCAGTTCTTC. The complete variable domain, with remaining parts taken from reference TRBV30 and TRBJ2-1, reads SQTIHQWPATLVQPVGSPLSLECTVEGTSNPNLYWYRQAAGRGLQLLFYSVGIGQISSEVPQNLSASRPQDRQFILSSKKLLLSDSGFYLCACLKQGRVEQFFGPGTRLTVL.